The text below deals with one TCR beta chain. Its antigen is currently unknown. This sample is drawn from a study of post-analysis software for immune sequencing data. Across the study: The cohort encompassed relapsing-remitting, secondary progressive and progressive-relapsing multiple sclerosis disease courses.

The authors incorporated unique molecular identifiers into the TCR beta cDNA libraries. TCRdb ran MiXCR on the PCR reads and lists one entry per CDR3 protein. The sample lists roughly 600,000 distinct CDR3 sequences, 44% occurring once. V was pared by 5 bases and J by 13 bases, with 15 bases of the junction left unmatched. Germline CDR1 MDHEN, CDR2 SYDVKM. The CDR3 totals 14 residues. Study-wide results and limits: F measure showed strong co-clustering of same-batch samples. Multiple sclerosis was associated with a significant reduction in normalized Chao1 diversity relative to controls. Patients showed TRBV5-6, TRBV5-1 and TRBV20-1 among several TRBV segments more frequent than in controls.

This clonotype originated in a girl aged 10 to 17 with multiple sclerosis. The rearrangement uses TRBV28 and TRBJ2-5, with 8 positions matching TRBD1. The sequencing input was blood. The CDR3 region has the DNA TGTGCCAGCAGTCACGGACAGGGTTTTTACGAGCGGTACTTC. Translated: CASSHGQGFYERYF.